Given below is one T cell receptor (beta chain) in context. The data are from a study of shared clonotypes between healthy human individuals. This CDR3 is 12 amino acids long. Germline V gene data show CDR1 as GTSNPN and CDR2 as SVGIG (reference sequence). Between the trimmed V and J ends, which lost 7 bases and 3 bases, there was a span of 12 bases. The assay was immunoSEQ multiplex PCR, and TCRdb's table has in-frame clones only and misses some. The sample consists of some 2,100,000 clones, approximately 94% of them appearing once. Sample: naive CD4+ T cells sorted from blood. Subset here: CD45RA+ positively selected. This receptor was obtained from a man between 18 and 29 years old in good health. J is TRBJ1-1 and V is TRBV30; maybe TRBD1 (6 bases). CDR3 amino acids: CAFQQGYTEAFF. CDR3 sequence (DNA): TGTGCCTTTCAACAGGGATACACTGAAGCTTTCTTT.